Included here is one TCR beta chain sequence, with context. No antigen is known for it. The data originate from a study of cytomegalovirus exposure and HLA in healthy donors. Amplification used 60 Vbeta primers and 13 Jbeta primers. Authors' analysis steps: An analysis performed later counted about 80 million unique TCR beta chains (approximately 12 million of them shared). Clones were read by immunoSEQ multiplex PCR, and TCRdb kept only the in-frame ones, dropping some. The V and J calls and clone size were taken over from that table, and D and trimming were inferred from the DNA. The table has fewer than 85,000 clones, 84% seen once. Per the germline V gene, CDR1 is SEHNR and CDR2 is FQNEAQ (reference sequence). V was pared by 5 bases and J by 5 bases, with 5 bases between. This CDR3 has 11 residues. Findings and limits, study-wide: V- and J-gene trimming in TCR beta was tied to a missense DCLRE1C variant by an analysis performed later. Most TCRs appeared rarely, but some public TCRs recurred in many donors. Confirmation was obtained in vitro that a few CMV-associated chains are specific for CMV antigens.

The sample taken for sequencing was PBMCs. This sequence was found in a man aged 70-80 years in good health and CMV-seropositive. The chain links TRBV7-9 to TRBJ2-3; D gene unclear. CDR3 sequence (DNA): TGTGCCAGCAGCCCACAAGATACGCAGTATTTT. Amino acid sequence: CASSPQDTQYF.